This T cell receptor (beta chain) was sequenced in a study of blood T cell repertoires in COVID-19. Overall study: Specimens from acute and convalescent COVID-19 originated in the United States, Italy and Spain. The cDNA or gDNA used as material had been derived from T cells, B-cell-depleted T cells, or PBMCs.

V shed 3 bases and J 10 bases; nucleotides not matched to a gene: 9. This CDR3 has 15 amino acids. In germline, CDR1 is SGDLS, CDR2 YYNGEE. This clone was found a few times. In the original analysis: For nucleated cells, counts were estimated from reference gene primer amplification. Assay: immunoSEQ multiplex PCR; the TCRdb copy retains only in-frame clones and omits some. V and J calls and clone size come straight from that table; D and trimming were deduced from the DNA. The data contain approximately 250,000 clones, less than 95% of them singletons. A COVID-19 case was met by exposed participants within 2 weeks before study entry.

The sample was PBMCs or T cells enriched from blood (not recorded which). The sequence was collected from a man between 35 and 55 years old who had been exposed to COVID-19. V usage is TRBV9 and J usage is TRBJ2-3; 12 bases are shared with TRBD2. CDR3 sequence (DNA): TGTGCCAGCAGCGGACGGACTAGCGGGGAGGGGCCGCAGTATTTT. Its protein product is CASSGRTSGEGPQYF.